This TCR beta chain was identified in a study of blood T cell repertoires in COVID-19. As for the study in general: Whether acute or convalescent, the COVID-19 samples came from the United States, Italy and Spain.

Authors' methods: Reference gene primer amplification yielded estimated nucleated cell counts. This table comes from immunoSEQ multiplex PCR, and its TCRdb copy is limited to in-frame clones, with some not included. V and J calls and clone size are copied from that table; D and trimming were computed from the DNA. The sample consists of some 110,000 clones, 86% of them appearing once. CDR3 size: 14 residues. Trimming took 2 bases from V and 1 from J; bases not matched to a gene: 1. Germline assignment: CDR1 MGHDK and CDR2 SYGVNS. The V and J genes are TRBV25-1 and TRBJ2-7, with 8 positions matching TRBD1. This receptor was identified in a man between 65 and 85 years old who had recovered from COVID-19. What was sequenced was peripheral blood. The chain's CDR3 is CASSEQGASYEQYF. CDR3 in DNA: TGTGCCAGCAGTGAACAGGGGGCTTCCTACGAGCAGTACTTC.